This section outlines one T cell receptor (beta chain) sequence together with its context. Its antigen is undetermined. Using immunoSEQ multiplex PCR, the repertoire was profiled, and TCRdb retains in-frame clones only, with some absent. The repertoire holds some 100,000 clones, with 85% to 95% as singletons. These data originate in a study of graft-versus-host responses after intestinal transplantation. Overall study context: As for transplant type, recipients had multivisceral, liver-intestinal, or isolated intestinal grafts. Every one of the recipients received anti-thymocyte globulin induction and afterwards took tacrolimus and steroids for approximately three years. General study results and limits: Peak GvH clone levels in circulation were associated with early post-transplant HvG declines. Recipient-marrow GvH clones were detected, some having first appeared in ileum or blood.

With 0 bases removed from V and 8 bases from J, the gap between germline ends came to 19 bases. The CDR3 is 16 amino acids. Germline V CDR1 and CDR2: MNHEY, SMNVEV (reference sequence). The TCR sequence derives from a human donor who was the organ donor for an intestinal transplant. The sample in question was unstimulated CD8+ T cells sorted from spleen or lymph node cells, obtained before transplant. V is TRBV27 and J is TRBJ1-2; TRBD1 might be the D (6 bases). CDR3 protein: CASSLSWGGQPEGYTF. The CDR3 bases are TGTGCCAGCAGTTTATCGTGGGGGGGGCAACCTGAGGGCTACACCTTC.